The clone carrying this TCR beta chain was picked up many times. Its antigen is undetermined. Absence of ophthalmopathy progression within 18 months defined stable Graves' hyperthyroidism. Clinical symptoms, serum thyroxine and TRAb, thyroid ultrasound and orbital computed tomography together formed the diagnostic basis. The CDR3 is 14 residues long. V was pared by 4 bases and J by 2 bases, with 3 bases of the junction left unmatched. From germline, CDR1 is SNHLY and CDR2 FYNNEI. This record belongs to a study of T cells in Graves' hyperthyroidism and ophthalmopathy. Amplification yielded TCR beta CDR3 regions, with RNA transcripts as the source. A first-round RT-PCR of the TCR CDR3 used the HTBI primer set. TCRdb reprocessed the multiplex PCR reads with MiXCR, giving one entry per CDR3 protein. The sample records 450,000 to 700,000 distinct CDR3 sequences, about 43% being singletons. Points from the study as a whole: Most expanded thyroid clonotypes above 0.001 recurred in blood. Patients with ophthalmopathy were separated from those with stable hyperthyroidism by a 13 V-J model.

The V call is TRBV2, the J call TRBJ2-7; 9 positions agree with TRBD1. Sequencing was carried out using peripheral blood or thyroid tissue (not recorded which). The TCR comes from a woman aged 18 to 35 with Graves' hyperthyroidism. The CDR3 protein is CASSVRTGAYEQYF. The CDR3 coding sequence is TGTGCCAGCAGTGTACGGACAGGGGCCTACGAGCAGTACTTC.